These T cell receptor beta chains were read from a single sample in a study of T cells in Graves' hyperthyroidism and ophthalmopathy. TCRdb passed the multiplex PCR reads through MiXCR, listing each CDR3 protein once. The sample contains roughly 350,000 distinct CDR3 sequences, 13% to 15% of which appear only once. Sequencing was done on a sample of blood. The receptors derive from a woman aged 25 to 39 with Graves' ophthalmopathy. CDR3s leave out the opening cysteine and the closing phenylalanine or tryptophan. The order of the fields is CDR3 length, V gene, CDR3 protein.

12 TRBV7-8 ASSLGWGDYGYT
14 TRBV5-1 ASSLGAIGNDYGYT
16 TRBV6-1 ASTEGTSWGVVGNTIY
13 TRBV27 ATTGRHSGGGEQY
13 TRBV12-3/TRBV12-4 ASSLGQENSQPQH
14 TRBV6-1 ASSTLGRSFTYEQY
15 TRBV29-1 SVESGGLAGRPYEQY
12 TRBV28 ASSTRQNTDTQY
14 TRBV12-3/TRBV12-4 ASSLVAGGGWYEQY
17 TRBV11-2 ASSLVGGAKTRASYEQY
11 TRBV5-1 ASSLLGSYGYT
12 TRBV18 ASSPPTGLLGAF
14 TRBV28 ASSPRQGGNKNIQY
17 TRBV7-8 ASSLEPSGPRLLNEKLF
14 TRBV12-3/TRBV12-4 ASSLGRGPSNQPQH